This T cell receptor beta chain was identified in a study of T cell responses to AZD1222 COVID-19 vaccine. Measured with immunoSEQ multiplex PCR; TCRdb has only the in-frame clones, and not every one. The data show more than 80,000 clones, more than 85% seen once. V lost 6 bases and J lost 8, with 11 bases in between. Germline V CDR1 and CDR2: MDHEN, SYDVKM. This CDR3 has 13 amino acids. The rearrangement joins TRBV28 to TRBJ1-6, with a possible D match to TRBD1 (5 bases). The receptor was derived from an adult who received the AZD1222 COVID-19 vaccine. This specimen was peripheral blood, taken 28 days after the second AZD1222 dose. The CDR3: CASRRQSDSPLHF. The CDR3 coding sequence is TGTGCCAGCAGGAGACAGTCAGATTCACCCCTCCACTTT.